These T cell receptor beta chains were read from a single sample in a study of blood T cell repertoires in COVID-19. TCRdb keeps only in-frame clones here, not all; method: immunoSEQ multiplex PCR. The repertoire holds roughly 190,000 clones, with around 84% as singletons. Sequencing was performed on peripheral blood. The receptors shown here come from a woman in her 70s with COVID-19, enrolled during active disease. Both conserved end residues are part of each CDR3. A D gene is named only where the DNA matches it firmly. Clone size appears in some rows only: once, few, many, or a class for an expanded clone.

abundance | d_gene | len | j_gene | v_gene | CDR3nt | CDR3aa
. | TRBD2 | 15 | TRBJ2-1 | TRBV11-1 | TGTGCCAGCAGCGCCTTAGCGGGATCGCGGAATGAGCAGTTCTTC | CASSALAGSRNEQFF
. | . | 14 | TRBJ1-3 | TRBV5-6 | TGTGCCAGCAGCTTGGGAGAAGCTGGAAACACCATATATTTT | CASSLGEAGNTIYF
. | . | 15 | TRBJ1-6 | TRBV2 | TGTGCCAGCAACCGGGACACCAGCTATAATTCACCCCTCCACTTT | CASNRDTSYNSPLHF
. | TRBD1 | 17 | TRBJ2-5 | TRBV14 | TGTGCCAGCAGCCAAGATTGGAGACCCAGGGGGTCAGAGACCCAGTACTTC | CASSQDWRPRGSETQYF
. | . | 11 | TRBJ1-1 | TRBV6-5 | TGTGCCAGCAGCGGGAACACTGAAGCTTTCTTT | CASSGNTEAFF
. | TRBD1 | 14 | TRBJ2-4 | TRBV5-1 | TGCGCCAGCAGCCCTGGGACAGCAGAAAACATTCAGTACTTC | CASSPGTAENIQYF
. | . | 16 | TRBJ2-3 | TRBV28 | TGTGCCAGCAGTTTATTATACAGTACTAGCACAGATACGCAGTATTTT | CASSLLYSTSTDTQYF
. | TRBD1 | 17 | TRBJ2-1 | TRBV29-1 | TGCAGCGTTGTAGACAGGGGGCCACGAATATCCTACAATGAGCAGTTCTTC | CSVVDRGPRISYNEQFF
once | . | 15 | TRBJ2-1 | TRBV28 | TGTGCCAGCAGCTCAAGCGGTAGCTCCTACAATGAGCAGTTCTTC | CASSSSGSSYNEQFF
. | . | 13 | TRBJ1-1 | TRBV29-1 | TGCAGCGCCAACAGGGCGGGGAACACTGAAGCTTTCTTT | CSANRAGNTEAFF
. | . | 17 | TRBJ1-4 | TRBV5-5 | TGTGCCAGCAGCTTCTTGGCCGGAGACTGGGGAGGTGAAAAACTGTTTTTT | CASSFLAGDWGGEKLFF
few | TRBD1 | 14 | TRBJ1-6 | TRBV19 | TGTGCCAGTAGTATAACAGGGGGGACTTCACCCCTCCACTTT | CASSITGGTSPLHF
. | . | 19 | TRBJ1-5 | TRBV28 | TGTGCCAGCAGGCTTTCCCCCCCCTGGACAAGTTATAGCAATCAGCCCCAGCATTTT | CASRLSPPWTSYSNQPQHF
. | . | 12 | TRBJ1-2 | TRBV12-3/TRBV12-4 | TGTGCCAGCAGGACAGTGAACTATGGCTACACCTTC | CASRTVNYGYTF
. | . | 12 | TRBJ2-5 | TRBV5-1 | TGCGCCAGCGCGGACAGCCAAGAGACCCAGTACTTC | CASADSQETQYF
. | TRBD2 | 15 | TRBJ2-1 | TRBV3-1/TRBV3-2 | TGTGCCAGCAGCCCCTCCCGCGAGGGAGGGAATGAGCAGTTCTTC | CASSPSREGGNEQFF
. | TRBD1 | 15 | TRBJ1-6 | TRBV18 | TGTGCCAGCTCACCAGGTGGACAGGGGAATTCACCCCTCCACTTT | CASSPGGQGNSPLHF
. | . | 12 | TRBJ1-2 | TRBV6-6 | TGTGCCAGCACAATGGCCGGAGTGGGCTACACCTTC | CASTMAGVGYTF
once | TRBD1 | 13 | TRBJ2-5 | TRBV29-1 | TGCAGCGTTAGGGACAGGGCCCAAGAGACCCAGTACTTC | CSVRDRAQETQYF
. | . | 14 | TRBJ1-2 | TRBV11-2 | TGTGCCAGCAGCGCAATATTACCTAGTGATGGCTACACCTTC | CASSAILPSDGYTF
. | TRBD1 | 15 | TRBJ1-5 | TRBV3-1/TRBV3-2 | TGTGCCAGCTCGTCTTCAGACAGGGGGCCTCAGCCCCAGCATTTT | CASSSSDRGPQPQHF
. | TRBD1 | 15 | TRBJ1-1 | TRBV28 | TGTGCCAGCAGTTTTCCCGGGACAGCTAACACTGAAGCTTTCTTT | CASSFPGTANTEAFF